These 32 T cell receptor beta chains were sequenced from one sample in a study of T cell responses to AZD1222 COVID-19 vaccine. The assay was immunoSEQ multiplex PCR, and TCRdb's table has in-frame clones only and misses some. Found here are about 160,000 clones, about 91% of them singletons; the top ten hold 4.4%. Source: peripheral blood, taken on day 0 of MenACWY control vaccination. These receptors were taken from an adult in good health.

The chain employs TRBV3-1 (or the pseudogene TRBV3-2) and TRBJ1-2; D uncertain. The germline gives CDR1 LGHDT, CDR2 YNNKEL (reference sequence). The CDR3 consists of 15 residues. The V and J ends lost 4 bases and 1 base respectively, with 13 bases between them. CDR3 sequence reads: CASSPQPSHNYGYTF. CDR3 coding DNA: TGTGCCAGCAGCCCCCAGCCGTCCCATAACTATGGCTACACCTTC.

The table lists this clone with a count of one. J is TRBJ2-1 and V is TRBV2, with unresolved D. CDR3 length: 14 residues. Germline V gene data show CDR1 as SNHLY and CDR2 as FYNNEI. Trimming removed 7 bases from V and 4 bases from J, with 14 bases in between. The CDR3 bases are TGTGCCAGCAATCAAAAAACCGGATACAATGAGCAGTTCTTC. Its protein is CASNQKTGYNEQFF. The full variable domain, with the rest looked up from reference TRBV2 and TRBJ2-1, is EPEVTQTPSHQVTQMGQEVILRCVPISNHLYFYWYRQILGQKVEFLVSFYNNEISEKSEIFDDQFSVERPDGSNFTLKIRSTKLEDSAMYFCASNQKTGYNEQFFGPGTRLTVL.

CDR3 sequence reads: CASSLLLGTEAFF. DNA of the CDR3: TGTGCCAGCAGCTTATTACTAGGCACTGAAGCTTTCTTT. The V and J genes are TRBV11-2 and TRBJ1-1; D gene ambiguous. The CDR3 extends over 13 amino acids. The V gene lost 2 bases and the J gene lost 4 bases, with 8 bases spanning the gap. Germline CDR1 is SGHAT and CDR2 is FQNNGV. Variable domain in full (rest from reference TRBV11-2 and TRBJ1-1): EAGVAQSPRYKIIEKRQSVAFWCNPISGHATLYWYQQILGQGPKLLIQFQNNGVVDDSQLPKDRFSAERLKGVDSTLKIQPAKLEDSAVYLCASSLLLGTEAFFGQGTRLTVV.

The rearrangement links TRBV7-9 to TRBJ2-6, with 10 bases lining up with TRBD1. CDR1 is SEHNR and CDR2 is FQNEAQ in the germline V gene (reference sequence). The CDR3 spans 18 residues. V shed 1 base and J 2 bases; nucleotides not matched to a gene: 5. The CDR3: CASSLEDRGRAGANVLTF. CDR3 nucleotide sequence: TGTGCCAGCAGCTTAGAAGACAGGGGGCGTGCTGGGGCCAACGTCCTGACTTTC. The variable domain in full, completed from reference TRBV7-9 and TRBJ2-6, reads DTGVSQNPRHKITKRGQNVTFRCDPISEHNRLYWYRQTLGQGPEFLTYFQNEAQLEKSRLLSDRFSAERPKGSFSTLEIQRTEQGDSAMYLCASSLEDRGRAGANVLTFGAGSRLTVL.

The V call is TRBV7-2, the J call TRBJ2-7; 8 positions agree with TRBD2. V dropped 4 bases and J dropped 2; count of bases not matched to a gene: 4. The CDR3 sequence is 14 residues long. Germline V gene lookup returns CDR1 SGHTA and CDR2 FQGNSA. CDR3 region: CASSSSGFAYEQYF. CDR3 DNA: TGTGCCAGCAGCTCTAGCGGGTTTGCCTACGAGCAGTACTTC.

This chain connects TRBV7-2 to TRBJ2-5, with a tentative D call TRBD2 (6 bases). The CDR3 contains 14 residues. Per germline, CDR1 SGHTA and CDR2 FQGNSA. V was clipped by 5 bases and J by 5 bases, with 15 bases between them. CDR3 sequence: CASSNLGLGETQYF. The CDR3 bases are TGTGCCAGCAGCAACCTGGGACTTGGGGAGACCCAGTACTTC.

The chain recombines TRBV15 with TRBJ2-1, with D possibly called TRBD1 or TRBD2 (5 bases each). Germline values: CDR1 LNHNV, CDR2 YYDKDF (reference sequence). Trimming shortened V by 0 bases and J by 3 bases, and 12 bases separated the two germline ends. The CDR3 is 16 residues long. The CDR3 protein is CATSRDREQIYNEQFF. Here the CDR3 DNA reads TGTGCCACCAGCAGAGACAGGGAGCAGATCTACAATGAGCAGTTCTTC.

The gene calls are TRBV7-9 and TRBJ2-5; tentatively, D is TRBD1 (5 bases). Looked up from germline, CDR1 is SEHNR and CDR2 is FQNEAQ (reference sequence). This CDR3 has 14 amino acids. V lost 5 bases, J lost 5 bases, and 15 bases lay in between. Here the CDR3 DNA reads TGTGCCAGCAGCCCCATTGGGGCCGGGGAGACCCAGTACTTC. It codes for CASSPIGAGETQYF.

The chain couples TRBV5-1 to TRBJ2-1; 11 bases match TRBD2. CDR3 size: 16 residues. Trimming removed 4 bases from V and 5 bases from J; junction bases left unmatched: 8. CDR1 and CDR2 (germline): SGHRS, YFSETQ. DNA for the CDR3: TGCGCCAGCAGCCGGGGCCCGACTAGCGGGGACAATGAGCAGTTCTTC. Translated: CASSRGPTSGDNEQFF.

This clone was detected once. This sequence joins TRBV4-2 and TRBJ2-1, with 10 bases fitting TRBD2. Germline V gene data show CDR1 as LGHNA and CDR2 as YNFKEQ. The CDR3 length is 20 residues. V shed 0 bases and J 2 bases; nucleotides not matched to a gene: 13. Written as DNA, the CDR3 is TGTGCCAGCAGCCAAGATTCGCTAGCGGGAGCTGATACCACCTACAATGAGCAGTTCTTC. Translation gives CASSQDSLAGADTTYNEQFF.

This clone was recorded once. The chain is built from TRBV7-2 and TRBJ1-6; possible D gene TRBD1, 6 bases. In germline, CDR1 is SGHTA, CDR2 FQGNSA. The CDR3 sequence is 18 residues long. Trimming shortened V by 3 bases and J by 5 bases, and 20 bases separated the two germline ends. The CDR3 reads CASSLGLLTGGDNSPLHF. Written as DNA, the CDR3 is TGTGCCAGCAGCTTGGGCCTACTAACGGGGGGCGATAATTCACCCCTCCACTTT.

The rearrangement links TRBV3-1 (or the pseudogene TRBV3-2) to TRBJ1-2; 9 bases match TRBD1. V shed 2 bases, J shed 4 bases, and the junction held 8 bases outside the gene matches. Germline V gives CDR1 LGHDT, CDR2 YNNKEL (reference sequence). The CDR3 totals 16 residues. In DNA, the CDR3 is TGTGCCAGCAGCCAAAACAGGGGGCGATTAGCCTATGGCTACACCTTC. Translating it yields CASSQNRGRLAYGYTF.

This chain joins TRBV4-1 and TRBJ2-7; 7 bases are a match to TRBD2. Trimming at V came to 0 bases and at J to 3 bases, leaving 5 bases not matched to a gene. Germline-derived CDR1 and CDR2 are MGHRA and YSYEKL. This CDR3 has 15 residues. CDR3 in DNA: TGCGCCAGCAGCCAAGACGGGACTACCCACTACGAGCAGTACTTC. Its translation: CASSQDGTTHYEQYF.

V gene TRBV28 combines with J gene TRBJ2-2; no firm D call. V lost 1 base and J 2 bases, leaving 5 bases between the germline ends. The CDR3 totals 14 residues. CDR1 and CDR2 (germline): MDHEN, SYDVKM. The CDR3 region has the DNA TGTGCCAGCAGTTTATTTCAAAACACCGGGGAGCTGTTTTTT. As protein: CASSLFQNTGELFF.

The rearrangement uses TRBV5-1 and TRBJ1-1; D is uncertain. The germline CDR1 and CDR2 sequences are SGHRS and YFSETQ. With 0 bases removed from V and 7 bases from J, the gap between germline ends came to 13 bases. The CDR3 is made up of 14 amino acids. The CDR3: CASSLGMWPGEAFF. The DNA of the CDR3 is TGCGCCAGCAGCTTGGGTATGTGGCCCGGTGAAGCTTTCTTT.

The chain joins TRBV5-1 to TRBJ2-7; 8 bases align to TRBD1. CDR1 and CDR2 (germline): SGHRS, YFSETQ. The CDR3 sequence is 13 residues long. Trimming cost V 4 bases and J 5 bases; bases outside gene matches: 5. CDR3 protein: CASSIRTGNEQYF. In DNA form, the CDR3 reads TGCGCCAGCAGCATTCGGACAGGGAACGAGCAGTACTTC.

The chain recombines TRBV5-1 with TRBJ1-2; 7 positions match TRBD1. Germline V gene lookup returns CDR1 SGHRS and CDR2 YFSETQ. The CDR3 is 15 residues long. After removal of 1 base from V and 6 bases from J, the junction contained 9 bases not matched to a gene. The CDR3, as DNA: TGCGCCAGCAGCTTGAAGTCCCCAGGGGGAGATGGCTACACCTTC. Protein product: CASSLKSPGGDGYTF.

This sequence joins TRBV27 and TRBJ1-1; no clear D gene. The length of the CDR3 is 13 residues. V lost 8 bases and J 1 base, leaving 11 bases between the germline ends. Germline V gives CDR1 MNHEY, CDR2 SMNVEV (reference sequence). The CDR3 loop reads CASRPLKNTEAFF. CDR3 sequence (DNA): TGTGCCAGCCGACCCTTAAAGAACACTGAAGCTTTCTTT.

The chain links TRBV27 to TRBJ2-5, with a possible D match to TRBD2 (5 bases). This CDR3 spans 15 amino acids. Deletions cut 7 bases from V and 5 bases from J, with 20 bases between. Germline CDR1 and CDR2: MNHEY and SMNVEV (reference sequence). The CDR3 DNA sequence: TGTGCCAGCACTAGCAGTTCAGGATTTGGGGAGACCCAGTACTTC. It encodes CASTSSSGFGETQYF.

The chain recombines TRBV2 with TRBJ1-2; 7 bases line up with TRBD1. The CDR3 is 11 residues long. With V trimmed by 9 bases and J by 8 bases, 6 bases remained unmatched. From germline, CDR1 is SNHLY and CDR2 FYNNEI. CDR3 DNA sequence: TGTGCCAGACGACAGGGTGAGGGCTACACCTTC. It codes for CARRQGEGYTF. The variable domain in full, completed from reference TRBV2 and TRBJ1-2, reads EPEVTQTPSHQVTQMGQEVILRCVPISNHLYFYWYRQILGQKVEFLVSFYNNEISEKSEIFDDQFSVERPDGSNFTLKIRSTKLEDSAMYFCARRQGEGYTFGSGTRLTVV.

The gene calls are TRBV7-8 and TRBJ2-6, with D possibly being TRBD2 (5 bases). V lost 3 bases, J lost 4 bases, and 10 bases lay in between. Germline V gene sequence: CDR1 SGHVS, CDR2 FQNEAQ. The CDR3 contains 15 residues. The CDR3 region is CASSLGVVGANVLTF. DNA of the CDR3: TGTGCCAGCAGCTTGGGAGTAGTCGGGGCCAACGTCCTGACTTTC.

This sequence joins TRBV27 and TRBJ2-7; D may be TRBD2 (6 bases). The CDR3 consists of 14 residues. The V end lost 6 bases, the J end lost 1 base, and 13 bases lay between the germline ends. The germline CDR1 and CDR2 sequences are MNHEY and SMNVEV (reference sequence). For the CDR3, the DNA is TGTGCCAGCAGGGGGACTCCCGAATCCTACGAGCAGTACTTC. It yields the protein CASRGTPESYEQYF.

In its sample, this clone was seen once. The chain is built from TRBV30 and TRBJ1-2; 7 bases map to TRBD1. Germline V gene sequence: CDR1 GTSNPN, CDR2 SVGIG (reference sequence). The CDR3 consists of 14 residues. V lost 3 bases to trimming and J lost 7 bases; unmatched junction nucleotides: 11. The CDR3 region is CAWSESLQGGGYTF. The CDR3 DNA reads as TGTGCCTGGAGCGAAAGCCTTCAGGGGGGTGGCTACACCTTC.

This rearrangement joins TRBV5-1 to TRBJ2-7, with 9 positions matching TRBD1. The germline V gene has CDR1 SGHRS and CDR2 YFSETQ. The V and J ends lost 4 bases and 6 bases, in that order; junction bases with no gene match: 5. The CDR3 totals 13 residues. The CDR3 sequence: CASSRGTGTEQYF. The CDR3 DNA sequence: TGCGCCAGCAGCCGCGGGACAGGGACCGAGCAGTACTTC.

This rearrangement joins TRBV9 to TRBJ2-1, with 7 bases lining up with TRBD2. This CDR3 is built from 16 residues. J was trimmed by 7 bases and V by 3 bases; bases with no gene match: 13. Looked up from germline, CDR1 is SGDLS and CDR2 is YYNGEE. The CDR3 DNA sequence: TGTGCCAGCAGCGCCCGGGGGGTTGGCACAGATAATGAGCAGTTCTTC. It translates to CASSARGVGTDNEQFF.

This clone was counted only a few times. This chain links TRBV6-5 with TRBJ1-1; D unclear. Germline V CDR1 and CDR2: MNHEY, SVGAGI. V was pared by 8 bases and J by 4 bases, with 14 bases between. This CDR3 is built from 13 residues. The CDR3 sequence is CASPLESGTEAFF. The CDR3 coding sequence is TGTGCCAGCCCCCTCGAGTCTGGCACTGAAGCTTTCTTT.

This chain uses TRBV7-3 with TRBJ2-1, with TRBD2 identical over 9 bases. The CDR3 spans 15 residues. V gave up 0 bases and J gave up 10 bases; unmatched junction bases: 7. CDR1 and CDR2 from the germline V gene are SGHTA and FQGTGA. The CDR3: CASSLTALAGREQFF. For the CDR3, the DNA is TGTGCCAGCAGCTTAACGGCCCTAGCGGGGCGCGAGCAGTTCTTC.

The chain carries TRBV24-1 and TRBJ2-2, with D hard to call. This CDR3 spans 15 amino acids. Deletions cut 3 bases from V and 1 base from J, with 8 bases between. The germline CDR1 and CDR2 sequences are KGHDR and SFDVKD. The CDR3 spells CATSDRAGNTGELFF. CDR3 coding DNA: TGTGCCACCAGTGATCGTGCAGGGAACACCGGGGAGCTGTTTTTT.

The chain uses TRBV15 and TRBJ2-3, with D possibly matching TRBD2 (6 bases). This CDR3 has 19 amino acids. V gave up 3 bases and J gave up 1 base, with 23 bases separating them. Germline V gene sequence: CDR1 LNHNV, CDR2 YYDKDF (reference sequence). Here the CDR3 reads CATSREGRLALLRTDTQYF. The CDR3 DNA reads TGTGCCACCAGCAGGGAGGGGAGGCTAGCCCTCCTCCGCACAGATACGCAGTATTTT.

This chain links TRBV19 with TRBJ1-3; 9 bases line up with TRBD1. V lost 3 bases and J lost 1; bases outside the gene matches: 7. CDR3 size: 17 residues. The germline CDR1 and CDR2 sequences are LNHDA and SQIVND (reference sequence). The CDR3 DNA reads TGTGCCAGTAGTATCCTTCCACAGGGGGCGTCTGGAAACACCATATATTTT. It yields the protein CASSILPQGASGNTIYF.

This sequence joins TRBV6-5 and TRBJ1-4; 10 nucleotides line up with TRBD1. J gave up 8 bases and V 11 bases, and 14 bases lay outside the gene matches. Germline assignment: CDR1 MNHEY and CDR2 SVGAGI. This CDR3 has 15 amino acids. CDR3 bases: TGTGCCCACGAGTCAGGGACAGGGGTGAGAGAAAAACTGTTTTTT. This sequence encodes CAHESGTGVREKLFF.

This sequence joins TRBV5-1 and TRBJ2-1; 14 bases are a match to TRBD2. J lost 10 bases, V lost 0 bases, and 9 bases had no gene match. The CDR3 extends over 17 amino acids. Germline values: CDR1 SGHRS, CDR2 YFSETQ. The CDR3 DNA follows: TGCGCCAGCAGCTTGGTTTCGGGACTAGCGGGAGCCGGCGAGCAGTTCTTC. This encodes CASSLVSGLAGAGEQFF. The full variable domain, in which reference TRBV5-1 and TRBJ2-1 provide the parts outside the CDR3, is KAGVTQTPRYLIKTRGQQVTLSCSPISGHRSVSWYQQTPGQGLQFLFEYFSETQRNKGNFPGRFSGRQFSNSRSEMNVSTLELGDSALYLCASSLVSGLAGAGEQFFGPGTRLTVL.